This TCR beta chain is from a study of brain T cells in children with intractable seizures. Study outcomes and limitations: Patients' HCMV serostatus was unknown; virus specificity rests on CDR3 similarity alone. Clones missing pre-surgery may reflect undersampling of that blood sample.

Germline V gene sequence: CDR1 SNHLY, CDR2 FYNNEI. Trimming pared 5 bases from V and 5 bases from J, leaving 10 bases between. This CDR3 comprises 13 residues. Sequencing was performed with immunoSEQ multiplex PCR; in TCRdb, only in-frame clones are kept and a portion is missing. The sample records a few hundred thousand clones, roughly 93% being singletons. Time point defined: blood from clinic visit 5 months post-surgery; TSC patient then seizure free. Only cases whose brain tissue showed the highest T cell transcript signatures were sequenced. Pre-surgery treatment included at least one anti-epileptic drug. This clone was seen a single time. The antigen is undetermined.

The receptor was isolated from a boy less than two years old with tuberous sclerosis and intractable seizures. The chain carries TRBV2 and TRBJ1-5; D is ambiguous. Sample: peripheral blood, taken less than 6 months after surgery. This chain's CDR3 is CASSQDKYQPQHF. DNA of the CDR3: TGTGCCAGCAGTCAAGACAAGTATCAGCCCCAGCATTTT.